Listed below are T cell receptor beta chains from one sample, sequenced in a study of shared clonotypes between healthy human individuals. Clones were read by immunoSEQ multiplex PCR, and TCRdb kept only the in-frame ones, dropping some. The sample carries a few million clones, 92% recorded once. The specimen was naive CD4+ T cells from PBMCs. These receptors came from a man between 18 and 35 years old in good health. Some clones in this sample may be carry-over from other donors' samples. Both conserved end residues are part of each CDR3. The order of the fields is V gene, J gene, D gene, clone size, CDR3 protein, CDR3 DNA. A D gene is named only where the DNA matches it firmly. A row's size may be missing; if present it is once, few, many or a size class.

TRBV18	TRBJ1-5	TRBD1	-	CASSRTGDSQPQHF	TGTGCCAGCTCACGTACAGGGGACTCTCAGCCCCAGCATTTT
TRBV27	TRBJ1-4	-	-	CASSLWSAEKLFF	TGTGCCAGCAGTTTGTGGTCAGCCGAAAAACTGTTTTTT
TRBV28	TRBJ1-2	-	-	CASSSPGNLWGYTF	TGTGCCAGCAGTTCTCCGGGTAATTTATGGGGCTACACCTTC
TRBV10-3	TRBJ2-7	-	-	CASKGGASSYEQYF	TGTGCCTCTAAGGGGGGGGCAAGTTCCTACGAGCAGTACTTC
TRBV29-1	TRBJ2-3	TRBD2	-	CSVLAVSSTDTQYF	TGCAGCGTTCTAGCGGTCTCTAGCACAGATACGCAGTATTTT
TRBV15	TRBJ2-7	-	-	CATSRDYGQTSYEQYF	TGTGCCACCAGCAGAGATTACGGGCAGACCTCCTACGAGCAGTACTTC
TRBV4-1	TRBJ1-2	TRBD1	-	CASSQVMGQGNVYTF	TGCGCCAGCAGCCAAGTAATGGGACAGGGCAACGTCTACACCTTC
TRBV2	TRBJ2-3	-	once	CASSETAYTDTQYF	TGTGCCAGCAGTGAAACAGCGTACACAGATACGCAGTATTTT
TRBV28	TRBJ1-2	-	-	CASSLSQYGYTF	TGTGCCAGCAGTTTATCCCAGTATGGCTACACCTTC
TRBV5-6	TRBJ2-5	-	-	CASSLTGSETQYF	TGTGCCAGCAGCTTGACGGGTTCGGAGACCCAGTACTTC
TRBV7-7	TRBJ2-5	-	-	CASGSAGRETQYF	TGTGCCAGCGGATCGGCAGGGCGAGAGACCCAGTACTTC
TRBV27	TRBJ2-7	TRBD1	-	CASSKDRGRPGEQYF	TGTGCCAGCAGTAAGGACAGGGGGCGCCCTGGAGAGCAGTACTTC
TRBV18	TRBJ1-2	TRBD1	-	CASSPTGTADAVRGYTF	TGTGCCAGCTCACCAACTGGGACAGCCGACGCAGTGCGGGGCTACACCTTC